Shown below are 13 T cell receptor beta chains from a single sample sequenced in a study of cytomegalovirus exposure and HLA in healthy donors. PCR primers comprised 60 Vbeta and 13 Jbeta primers. The data were produced by immunoSEQ multiplex PCR, yet TCRdb's version contains in-frame clones alone and is incomplete. This sample carries 150,000 to 200,000 clones, 75% to 90% of them seen once, and the ten largest clones take 0.5% to 0.8%. Sequenced input: PBMCs. The receptors derive from a boy between 10 and 17 years old in good health and CMV-seronegative.

A few counts support this clone. The rearrangement uses TRBV5-6 and TRBJ2-5; D unclear. The germline V and J ends were trimmed by 0 bases and 0 bases, with 9 bases remaining between them. The CDR3 extends over 15 amino acids. Per the germline V gene, CDR1 is SGHDT and CDR2 is YYEEEE. CDR3 loop: CASSLVSWYQETQYF. DNA of the CDR3: TGTGCCAGCAGCTTGGTCAGTTGGTACCAAGAGACCCAGTACTTC.

The chain couples TRBV4-3 to TRBJ1-2, with TRBD1 matching 7 bases. J gave up 0 bases and V 4 bases, and 5 bases lay outside the gene matches. Germline V CDR1 and CDR2: LGHNA, YSLEER. The length of the CDR3 is 15 residues. CDR3 sequence: CASSRQGLANYGYTF. CDR3 bases: TGCGCCAGCAGCCGACAGGGCCTAGCTAACTATGGCTACACCTTC.

The V gene is TRBV18, the J gene TRBJ1-1; no clear D gene. V was pared by 6 bases and J by 2 bases, with 19 bases between. In germline, CDR1 is KGHSH, CDR2 LQKENI. This CDR3 has 16 residues. DNA for the CDR3: TGTGCCAGCTCTCACAGTACCCTGAGAACCAACACTGAAGCTTTCTTT. This codes for CASSHSTLRTNTEAFF.

The chain couples TRBV28 to TRBJ2-7; maybe TRBD1 (6 bases). The CDR3 sequence is 14 residues long. The ends were cut back, 5 bases at V and 5 bases at J, with 16 bases in the middle. CDR1 is MDHEN, CDR2 SYDVKM, per germline. Here the CDR3 reads CASSPHRVKDEQYF. CDR3 nucleotide sequence: TGTGCCAGCAGTCCACACAGGGTAAAGGACGAGCAGTACTTC.

This clone was recorded once. This chain links TRBV14 with TRBJ2-3, with a weak D call TRBD1 (5 bases). The CDR3 spans 17 residues. The germline V and J ends were trimmed by 3 bases and 1 base, with 17 bases remaining between them. CDR1 and CDR2 from the germline V gene are SGHDN and FVKESK. CDR3 nucleotides: TGTGCCAGCAGCCACCCCCGCAGGGATCCTGGCACAGATACGCAGTATTTT. This codes for CASSHPRRDPGTDTQYF.

The chain couples TRBV6-5 to TRBJ1-6; D not resolved. Trimming stripped 6 bases from V and 8 bases from J, with 14 bases between. In germline, CDR1 is MNHEY, CDR2 SVGAGI. This CDR3 spans 14 amino acids. The CDR3 DNA is TGTGCCAGCAGCCCTTCTCCCAGTCATTCACCCCTCCACTTT. It specifies CASSPSPSHSPLHF.

This clone was counted only a few times. The rearrangement uses TRBV27 and TRBJ1-2; D perhaps matches TRBD1 (5 bases). V lost 7 bases and J 2 bases, leaving 11 bases between the germline ends. The CDR3 is 13 residues long. The germline CDR1 and CDR2 sequences are MNHEY and SMNVEV (reference sequence). The CDR3 region is CASKSGSNYGYTF. CDR3 sequence (DNA): TGTGCCAGCAAATCAGGGTCGAACTATGGCTACACCTTC.

This rearrangement joins TRBV2 to TRBJ2-5, with TRBD1 matching over 8 bases. The CDR3 extends over 14 amino acids. Trimming removed 4 bases from V and 5 bases from J; junction bases left unmatched: 6. Germline lookup yields CDR1 SNHLY and CDR2 FYNNEI. CDR3 nucleotide sequence: TGTGCCAGCAGTGCGACAGGGGTTAGGGAGACCCAGTACTTC. It encodes CASSATGVRETQYF.

The chain is built from TRBV10-3 and TRBJ2-1; a weak D match, TRBD2 (7 bases). The germline V gene encodes CDR1 ENHRY and CDR2 SYGVKD. Trimming cost V 2 bases and J 7 bases, with 18 bases left between them. The CDR3 is made up of 16 amino acids. The CDR3 reads CAISEGGGTHRNEQFF. The CDR3 DNA reads TGTGCCATCAGTGAGGGGGGGGGCACCCACCGGAATGAGCAGTTCTTC.

The chain combines TRBV15 with TRBJ2-6; possible D gene TRBD1, 6 bases. The CDR3 loop spans 15 amino acids. CDR1 is LNHNV, CDR2 YYDKDF, per germline (reference sequence). Trimming pared 3 bases from V and 4 bases from J, leaving 10 bases between. CDR3 DNA sequence: TGTGCCACCAGCAGCCACAGGGACGGGGCCAACGTCCTGACTTTC. Translation: CATSSHRDGANVLTF.

V and J are TRBV10-3 and TRBJ1-1, with 10 bases that match TRBD1. The V segment lost 6 bases and the J segment 7 bases; nucleotides outside the gene matches: 14. Germline assignment: CDR1 ENHRY and CDR2 SYGVKD. This CDR3 contains 16 residues. The CDR3 DNA reads TGTGCCATCAGGGGAGATAGACAGGGGGCCCGATTTGAAGCTTTCTTT. Translation gives CAIRGDRQGARFEAFF.

This rearrangement joins TRBV5-1 to TRBJ2-5, with 10 bases aligning to TRBD2. CDR3 length: 15 residues. The V segment lost 0 bases and the J segment 8 bases; nucleotides outside the gene matches: 7. Germline V gives CDR1 SGHRS, CDR2 YFSETQ. CDR3 sequence: CASSLGGLAWSTQYF. CDR3 bases: TGCGCCAGCAGCTTGGGGGGACTAGCGTGGAGCACCCAGTACTTC.

The chain is built from TRBV4-1 and TRBJ2-3; 7 bases are a match to TRBD1. The CDR3 length is 17 residues. Looked up from germline, CDR1 is MGHRA and CDR2 is YSYEKL. Germline trimming cut 0 bases from V and 2 bases from J; bases unmatched to any gene: 8. This CDR3 is CASSQELGDSFTDTQYF. CDR3 coding DNA: TGCGCCAGCAGCCAAGAGTTGGGGGACAGTTTCACAGATACGCAGTATTTT.